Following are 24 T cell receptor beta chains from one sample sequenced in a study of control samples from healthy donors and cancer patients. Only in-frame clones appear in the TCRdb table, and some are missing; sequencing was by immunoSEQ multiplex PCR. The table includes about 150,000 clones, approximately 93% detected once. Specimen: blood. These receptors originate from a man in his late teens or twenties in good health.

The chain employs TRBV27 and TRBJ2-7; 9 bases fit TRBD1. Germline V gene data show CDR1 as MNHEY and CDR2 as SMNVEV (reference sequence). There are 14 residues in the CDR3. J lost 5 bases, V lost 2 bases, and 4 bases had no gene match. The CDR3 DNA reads TGTGCCAGCAGTTTAAGGGGACAGGGAAACGAGCAGTACTTC. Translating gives CASSLRGQGNEQYF.

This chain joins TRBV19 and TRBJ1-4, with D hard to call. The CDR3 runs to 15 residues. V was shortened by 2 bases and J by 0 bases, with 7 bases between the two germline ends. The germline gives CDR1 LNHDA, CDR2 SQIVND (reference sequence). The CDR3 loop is CASSIQTSTNEKLFF. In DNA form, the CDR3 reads TGTGCCAGTAGTATACAGACTTCAACTAATGAAAAACTGTTTTTT. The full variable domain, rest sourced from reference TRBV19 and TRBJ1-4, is DGGITQSPKYLFRKEGQNVTLSCEQNLNHDAMYWYRQDPGQGLRLIYYSQIVNDFQKGDIAEGYSVSREKKESFPLTVTSAQKNPTAFYLCASSIQTSTNEKLFFGSGTQLSVL.

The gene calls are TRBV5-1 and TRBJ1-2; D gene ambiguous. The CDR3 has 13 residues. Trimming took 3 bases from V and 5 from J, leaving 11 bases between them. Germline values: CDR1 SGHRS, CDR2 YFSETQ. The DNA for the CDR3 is TGCGCCAGCAGCTCTCTGTCGGATTATGGCTACACCTTC. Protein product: CASSSLSDYGYTF.

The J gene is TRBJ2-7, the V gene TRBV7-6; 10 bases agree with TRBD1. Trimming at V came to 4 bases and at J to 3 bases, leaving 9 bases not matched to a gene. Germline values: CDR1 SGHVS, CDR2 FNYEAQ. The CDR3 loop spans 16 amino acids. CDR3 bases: TGTGCCAGCAGCTCCCGATTAGGGGACAGGGGCTACGAGCAGTACTTC. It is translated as CASSSRLGDRGYEQYF.

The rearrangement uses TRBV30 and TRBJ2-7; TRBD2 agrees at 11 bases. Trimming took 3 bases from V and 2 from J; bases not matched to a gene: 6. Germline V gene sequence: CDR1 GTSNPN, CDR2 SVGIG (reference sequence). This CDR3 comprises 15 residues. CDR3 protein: CAWRLAGGNPYEQYF. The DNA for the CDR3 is TGTGCCTGGAGGTTAGCGGGGGGGAACCCCTACGAGCAGTACTTC.

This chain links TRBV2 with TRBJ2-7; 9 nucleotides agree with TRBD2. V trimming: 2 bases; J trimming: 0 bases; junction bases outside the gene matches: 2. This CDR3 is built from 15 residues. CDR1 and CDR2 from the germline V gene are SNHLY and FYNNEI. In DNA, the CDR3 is TGTGCCAGCAGTGAAAGTAGCGGGGGCTCCTACGAGCAGTACTTC. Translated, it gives CASSESSGGSYEQYF.

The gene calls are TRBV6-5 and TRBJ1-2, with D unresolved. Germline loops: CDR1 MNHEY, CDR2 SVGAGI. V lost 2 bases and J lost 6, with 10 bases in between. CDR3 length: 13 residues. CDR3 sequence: CASSYLRDDGYTF. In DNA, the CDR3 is TGTGCCAGCAGTTACCTCCGGGATGATGGCTACACCTTC.

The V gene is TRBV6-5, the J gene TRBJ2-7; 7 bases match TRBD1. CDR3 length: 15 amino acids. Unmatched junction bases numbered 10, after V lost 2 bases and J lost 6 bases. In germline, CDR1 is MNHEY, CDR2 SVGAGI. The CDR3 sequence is CASSYVPQGLGEQYF. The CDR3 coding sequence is TGTGCCAGCAGTTACGTTCCACAGGGGCTAGGCGAGCAGTACTTC.

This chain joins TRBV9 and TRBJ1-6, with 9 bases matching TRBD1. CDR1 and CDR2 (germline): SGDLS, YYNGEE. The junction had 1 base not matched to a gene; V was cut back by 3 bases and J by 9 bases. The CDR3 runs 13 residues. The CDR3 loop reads CASSEGQGSPLHF. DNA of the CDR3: TGTGCCAGCAGCGAGGGACAGGGTTCACCCCTCCACTTT.

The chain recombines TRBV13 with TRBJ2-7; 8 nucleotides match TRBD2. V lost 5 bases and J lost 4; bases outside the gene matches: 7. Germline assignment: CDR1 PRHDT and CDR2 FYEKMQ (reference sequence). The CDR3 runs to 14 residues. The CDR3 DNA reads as TGTGCCAGCAGCATCGACGGGACTAGGTACGAGCAGTACTTC. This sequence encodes CASSIDGTRYEQYF.

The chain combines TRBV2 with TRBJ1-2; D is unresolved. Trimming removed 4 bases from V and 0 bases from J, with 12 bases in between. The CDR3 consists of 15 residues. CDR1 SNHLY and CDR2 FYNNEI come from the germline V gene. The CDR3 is CASSGERGPNYGYTF. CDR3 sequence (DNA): TGTGCCAGCAGTGGGGAACGAGGCCCTAACTATGGCTACACCTTC.

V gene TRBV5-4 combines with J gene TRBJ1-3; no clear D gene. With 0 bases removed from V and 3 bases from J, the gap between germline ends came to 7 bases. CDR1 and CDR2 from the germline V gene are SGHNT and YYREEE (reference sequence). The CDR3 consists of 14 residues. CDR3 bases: TGTGCCAGCAGCTTGGAGGGTTATGGAAACACCATATATTTT. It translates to CASSLEGYGNTIYF.

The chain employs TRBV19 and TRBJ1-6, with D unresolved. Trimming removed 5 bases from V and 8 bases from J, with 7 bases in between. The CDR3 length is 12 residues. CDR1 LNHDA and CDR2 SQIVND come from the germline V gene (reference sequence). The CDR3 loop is CASSYLDSPLHF. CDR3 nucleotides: TGTGCCAGTAGTTATCTGGATTCACCCCTCCACTTT.

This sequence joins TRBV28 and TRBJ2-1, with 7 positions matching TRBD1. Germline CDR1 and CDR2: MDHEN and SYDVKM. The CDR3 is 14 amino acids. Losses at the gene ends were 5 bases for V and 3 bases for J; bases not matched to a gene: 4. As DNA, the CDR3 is TGTGCCAGCAGTCCTTACAGGGGCTACAATGAGCAGTTCTTC. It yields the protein CASSPYRGYNEQFF. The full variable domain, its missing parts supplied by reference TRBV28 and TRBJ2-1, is DVKVTQSSRYLVKRTGEKVFLECVQDMDHENMFWYRQDPGLGLRLIYFSYDVKMKEKGDIPEGYSVSREKKERFSLILESASTNQTSMYLCASSPYRGYNEQFFGPGTRLTVL.

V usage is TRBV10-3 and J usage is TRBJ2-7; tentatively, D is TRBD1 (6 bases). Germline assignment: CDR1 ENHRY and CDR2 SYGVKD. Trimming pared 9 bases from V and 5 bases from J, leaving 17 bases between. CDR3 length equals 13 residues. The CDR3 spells CAIQGADRNEQYF. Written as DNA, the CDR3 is TGTGCCATACAGGGAGCGGATCGGAACGAGCAGTACTTC.

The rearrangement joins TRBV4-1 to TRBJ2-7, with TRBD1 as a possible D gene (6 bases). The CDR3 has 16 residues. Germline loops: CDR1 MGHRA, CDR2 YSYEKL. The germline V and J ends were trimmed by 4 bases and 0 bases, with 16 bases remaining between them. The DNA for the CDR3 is TGCGCCAGCAGCCTAGGACGGACAGTCAACTCCTACGAGCAGTACTTC. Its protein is CASSLGRTVNSYEQYF.

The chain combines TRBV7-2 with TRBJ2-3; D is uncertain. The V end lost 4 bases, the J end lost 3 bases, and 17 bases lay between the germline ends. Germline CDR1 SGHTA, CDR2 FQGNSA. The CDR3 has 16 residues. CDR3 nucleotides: TGTGCCAGCAGCTCTCCAGGTGGCTTGGGGACAGATACGCAGTATTTT. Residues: CASSSPGGLGTDTQYF.

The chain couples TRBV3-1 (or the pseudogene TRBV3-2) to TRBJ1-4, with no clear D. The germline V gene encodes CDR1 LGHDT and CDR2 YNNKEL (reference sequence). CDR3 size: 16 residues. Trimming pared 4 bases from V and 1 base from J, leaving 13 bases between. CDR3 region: CASSPGSVLTNEKLFF. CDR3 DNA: TGTGCCAGCAGCCCCGGTAGCGTCCTAACTAATGAAAAACTGTTTTTT.

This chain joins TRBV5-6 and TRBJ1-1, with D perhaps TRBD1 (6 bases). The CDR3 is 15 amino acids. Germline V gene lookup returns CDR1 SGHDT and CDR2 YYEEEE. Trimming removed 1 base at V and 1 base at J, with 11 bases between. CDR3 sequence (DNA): TGTGCCAGCAGCTTGTTTGACAGGCAGAACACTGAAGCTTTCTTT. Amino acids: CASSLFDRQNTEAFF.

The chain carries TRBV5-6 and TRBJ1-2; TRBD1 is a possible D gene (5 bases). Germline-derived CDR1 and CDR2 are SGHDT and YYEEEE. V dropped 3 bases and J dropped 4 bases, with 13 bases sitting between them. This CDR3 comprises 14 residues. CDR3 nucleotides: TGTGCCAGCAGCTCGGGGGGGATCCTCTATGGCTACACCTTC. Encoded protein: CASSSGGILYGYTF.

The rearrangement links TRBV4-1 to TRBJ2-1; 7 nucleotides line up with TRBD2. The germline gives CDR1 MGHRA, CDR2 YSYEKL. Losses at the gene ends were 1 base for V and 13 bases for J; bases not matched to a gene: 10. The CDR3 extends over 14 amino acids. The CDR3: CASSQVVGGRAQFF. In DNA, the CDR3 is TGCGCCAGCAGCCAAGTCGTGGGGGGGAGGGCCCAGTTCTTC.

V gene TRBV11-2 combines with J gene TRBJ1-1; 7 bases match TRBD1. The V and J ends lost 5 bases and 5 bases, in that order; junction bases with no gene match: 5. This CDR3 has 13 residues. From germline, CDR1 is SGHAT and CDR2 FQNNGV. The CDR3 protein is CASSPRTGTEAFF. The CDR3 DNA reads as TGTGCCAGCAGCCCAAGGACAGGAACTGAAGCTTTCTTT.

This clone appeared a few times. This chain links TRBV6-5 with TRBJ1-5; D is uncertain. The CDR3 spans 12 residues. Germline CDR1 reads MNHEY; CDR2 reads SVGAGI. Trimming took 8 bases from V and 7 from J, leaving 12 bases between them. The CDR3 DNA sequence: TGTGCCAGCGGGCGGGCCCCCCAGCCCCAGCATTTT. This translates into CASGRAPQPQHF.

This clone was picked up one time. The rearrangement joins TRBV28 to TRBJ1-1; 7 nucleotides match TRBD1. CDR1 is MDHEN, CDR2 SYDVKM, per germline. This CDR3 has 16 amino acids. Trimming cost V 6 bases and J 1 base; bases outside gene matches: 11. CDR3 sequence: CASSFLLQGTNTEAFF. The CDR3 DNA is TGTGCCAGCAGCTTTCTTCTACAGGGGACGAACACTGAAGCTTTCTTT.